This T cell receptor (beta chain) was observed in a study of cytomegalovirus exposure and HLA in healthy donors. Findings and limits, study-wide: Certain sequence variants were highly shared and formed a cluster, and this cluster was likely a sequencing artifact. Rates of TCR association differed by HLA locus in a later analysis, with DRB1 highest and HLA-C lowest. CMV serostatus stood as the only immune exposure information on hand.

The CDR3 sequence is 17 residues long. Trimming left V 4 bases short and J 0 bases short, with 14 bases between. Germline-derived CDR1 and CDR2 are SGHDT and YYEEEE. In its sample, this clone was seen a few times. Its antigen is unknown. PCR primers comprised 60 Vbeta and 13 Jbeta primers. Repertoires were generated with immunoSEQ multiplex PCR, while TCRdb's copy carries only in-frame clones and drops some. The repertoire consists of a few hundred thousand clones, with around 90% occurring once and the leading ten covering 1.7%. The source is a girl aged 2 to 9 in good health and CMV-seronegative. The genes are TRBV5-6 and TRBJ2-6, with D perhaps TRBD2 (6 bases). Sequences were obtained from PBMCs. CDR3 nucleotide sequence: TGTGCCAGCAGCCAGGGACTTCTGAGCTCTGGGGCCAACGTCCTGACTTTC. Translating it yields CASSQGLLSSGANVLTF. The full variable domain, its missing parts supplied by reference TRBV5-6 and TRBJ2-6, is DAGVTQSPTHLIKTRGQQVTLRCSPKSGHDTVSWYQQALGQGPQFIFQYYEEEERQRGNFPDRFSGHQFPNYSSELNVNALLLGDSALYLCASSQGLLSSGANVLTFGAGSRLTVL.